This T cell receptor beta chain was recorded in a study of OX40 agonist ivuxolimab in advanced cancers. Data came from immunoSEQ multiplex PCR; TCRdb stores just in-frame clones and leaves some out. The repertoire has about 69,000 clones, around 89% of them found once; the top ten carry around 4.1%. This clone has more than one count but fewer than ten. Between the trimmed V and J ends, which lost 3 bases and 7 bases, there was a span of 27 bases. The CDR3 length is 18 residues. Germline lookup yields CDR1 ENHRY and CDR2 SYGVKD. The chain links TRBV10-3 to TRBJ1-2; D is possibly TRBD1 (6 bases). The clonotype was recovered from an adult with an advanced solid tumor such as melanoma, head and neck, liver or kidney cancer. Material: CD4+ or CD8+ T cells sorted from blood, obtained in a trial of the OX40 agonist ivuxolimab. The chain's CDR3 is CAISETGDIYLLGIGYTF. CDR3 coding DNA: TGTGCCATCAGTGAAACGGGGGACATTTATCTCCTGGGCATTGGCTACACCTTC.